This TCR beta chain stems from a study of post-analysis software for immune sequencing data (dated by TCRdb to 2014 to 2015). Turning to the overall study: The recorded disease courses included relapsing-remitting, secondary progressive and progressive-relapsing multiple sclerosis, and some patients had no subtype annotation. The patient repertoires were set against around eleven previously published healthy control repertoires from donors whose ages ranged from about 6 to 25 years. A subset of samples was prepared in parallel using single-end sample barcoding, then pooled and co-amplified after Illumina adapter ligation.

V is cut back by 4 bases and J by 6 bases, with 9 bases in the junction unmatched. Per the germline V gene, SGHRS is the CDR1 and YFSETQ is the CDR2. CDR3 length: 15 amino acids, cysteine to phenylalanine. Solely the CDR3 DNA is kept, with 45 bases framed from the first base. Broader findings and caveats from the paper: Direct clustering with F measure showed strong co-clustering of samples prepared in the same batch, prompting a batch-effect correction. The multiple sclerosis patient group was slightly younger than the control group. Multiple sclerosis patients had significantly lower normalized Chao1 diversity than controls, a result that suggests substantial peripheral T-cell clonal expansion. Roughly 5 TRBV segments, including TRBV5-6, TRBV5-1 and TRBV20-1, were significantly more frequent in patients than controls.

Library construction relied on PCR. Instrument on record: Illumina HiSeq 2500. To reduce PCR and sequencing biases, unique molecular identifiers were incorporated into the TCR beta cDNA libraries. Roughly 0.5 million cDNA molecules were obtained per 1 to 10 million input T cells, so each molecule approximated one T cell. The patient libraries were prepared and sequenced using the same protocol as the earlier healthy control dataset. Within a given batch, samples were prepared together, multiplexed and sequenced on the same HiSeq lane. For the original study's pipeline: MIGEC handled the raw barcoded reads, throwing out single-read molecular identifier groups before consensus assembly and CDR3 extraction. VDJtools was used for post-analysis of the clonotype tables, and diversity was normalized by down-sampling every dataset to the size of the smallest sample. Repertoire overlap clustering matched CDR3 amino acid but not nucleotide sequences to correct batch-related cross-sample contamination. TCRdb passed the public sequencing reads through fastp at Q25 and MiXCR, retaining productive beta sequences. Merged by CDR3 protein, the rows form single entries marked with the most common genes and DNA. These V and J calls derive from TCRdb rather than the authors' analysis. Recorded for this sample are more than 500,000 distinct CDR3 sequences; approximately 31% of them occurred a single time. 5% to 6% of the sample comes from the top ten.

TCR beta repertoires were profiled from peripheral blood of approximately 13 young patients with multiple sclerosis to demonstrate the VDJtools post-analysis software. The multiple sclerosis patients were children and adolescents ranging in age from roughly 6 to 16 years. As to this clonotype: There is no known antigen for this receptor. Base qualities were left out, and no much larger clone turns up one base away.

Input material: blood. The receptor's source is a girl aged 2-17 years with multiple sclerosis. Here the chain combines TRBV5-1 and TRBJ2-1; TRBD1 agrees with 8 junctional bases. The sequenced DNA: TGCGCCAGCAGCCCTATTCAGGGGGCGCCCAATGAGCAGTTCTTC. It translates to CASSPIQGAPNEQFF.